This T cell receptor (beta chain) was observed in a study of shared T cell receptors in the human thymus. V lost 8 bases and J 0 bases, leaving 11 bases between the germline ends. Germline CDR1 ENHRY, CDR2 SYGVKD. CDR3 length: 14 amino acids. Only in-frame clones appear in the TCRdb table, and some are missing; sequencing was by immunoSEQ multiplex PCR. The table lists approximately 730,000 clones, approximately 85% of them singletons. This sample also belongs to another study, concerning human thymus T cells. This second report adds: Among the donors, all were healthy Finnish infants having corrective surgery for congenital heart defects. V and J genes seemed to be used with bias in thymic and blood repertoires.

This rearrangement joins TRBV10-3 to TRBJ1-3, with no clear D. The sequenced sample consisted of thymocytes. This receptor was taken from a girl under three years old with a congenital heart defect. CDR3 region: CAILPESSGNTIYF. The CDR3 DNA is TGTGCCATCTTACCCGAGAGCTCTGGAAACACCATATATTTT.